These T cell receptor beta chains were read from a single sample in a study of early T cells in non-severe SARS-CoV-2 infection. Via MiXCR, TCRdb re-called the 5' RACE reads, giving one row per CDR3 protein. The sample shows over 20,000 distinct CDR3 sequences, 5% of them seen only once. The sequencing sample was made of whole blood. The receptors here all came from an adult who was a healthcare worker with PCR-confirmed SARS-CoV-2 infection or an uninfected control (not recorded which). Both conserved end residues are part of each CDR3. D genes are given only for firm matches. Size tells how often a clone was seen (once, few, many) or the class of an expanded clone, and some rows leave it out.

d_gene	v_gene	j_gene	abundance	CDR3aa	CDR3nt
TRBD1	TRBV11-2	TRBJ1-2	few	CASSPLSTGGNYGYTF	TGTGCCAGCAGCCCTCTTTCGACAGGGGGCAACTATGGCTACACCTTC
.	TRBV6-2/TRBV6-3	TRBJ2-7	many	CASRDPGTPTYEQYF	TGTGCCAGCAGGGACCCGGGGACACCGACCTACGAGCAGTACTTC
.	TRBV7-9	TRBJ1-2	many	CASSLGGERGYTF	TGTGCCAGCAGCTTAGGAGGGGAACGGGGCTACACCTTC
.	TRBV20-1	TRBJ2-3	few	CSATNSRGASTDTQYF	TGCAGTGCTACCAACAGTAGGGGGGCTAGCACAGATACGCAGTATTTT
.	TRBV19	TRBJ1-1	many	CASSIEPMNTEAFF	TGTGCCAGTAGTATAGAACCCATGAACACTGAAGCTTTCTTT
.	TRBV7-2	TRBJ2-1	many	CASSLHGSGGRYNEQFF	TGTGCCAGCAGCCTACACGGGTCGGGGGGCAGGTACAATGAGCAGTTCTTC
.	TRBV4-1	TRBJ1-1	many	CASSQAFGGVPTMNTEAFF	TGCGCCAGCAGCCAAGCGTTTGGCGGGGTACCCACGATGAACACTGAAGCTTTCTTT
TRBD1	TRBV5-5	TRBJ1-5	.	CASSPGQGGVNQPQHF	TGTGCCAGCAGCCCGGGACAGGGCGGTGTCAATCAGCCCCAGCATTTT
TRBD1	TRBV7-9	TRBJ2-5	.	CASSTGQGVETQYF	TGTGCCAGCAGCACCGGACAGGGGGTAGAGACCCAGTACTTC
.	TRBV10-3	TRBJ1-5	few	CAISGGQNNQPQHF	TGTGCCATCAGTGGCGGACAGAACAATCAGCCCCAGCATTTT
.	TRBV7-3	TRBJ2-1	few	CASSPSSTSSYNEQFF	TGTGCCAGCAGCCCCTCCTCGACAAGCTCCTACAATGAGCAGTTCTTC
.	TRBV11-2	TRBJ1-6	.	CASSPRANSPLHF	TGTGCCAGCAGCCCCCGGGCTAATTCACCCCTCCACTTT
.	TRBV4-2	TRBJ1-4	medium-sized	CASSQEIRPPGEKLFF	TGTGCCAGCAGCCAGGAGATCCGTCCACCGGGTGAAAAACTGTTTTTT
.	TRBV28	TRBJ2-7	.	CASGDRRQYF	TGTGCCAGCGGCGACAGGAGGCAGTACTTC
.	TRBV19	TRBJ2-3	few	CASSRWDTQYF	TGTGCCAGTAGTCGGTGGGATACGCAGTATTTT
.	TRBV7-6	TRBJ2-1	many	CASSQEPWGYNEQFF	TGTGCCAGCAGCCAGGAGCCCTGGGGGTACAATGAGCAGTTCTTC
.	TRBV4-1	TRBJ1-2	.	CASSHFHPTVNYGYTF	TGCGCCAGCAGCCATTTCCACCCTACGGTTAACTATGGCTACACCTTC
.	TRBV28	TRBJ1-5	medium-sized	CASSFNTQPQHF	TGTGCCAGCAGTTTCAATACGCAGCCCCAGCATTTT
.	TRBV7-2	TRBJ2-5	many	CASSLTVVLGETQYF	TGTGCCAGCAGCTTAACGGTCGTACTGGGAGAGACCCAGTACTTC
.	TRBV5-6	TRBJ2-7	many	CASSMTYEQYF	TGTGCCAGCAGCATGACCTACGAGCAGTACTTC
.	TRBV3-1	TRBJ2-4	few	CASSHHSDTGKNIQYF	TGTGCCAGCAGTCACCACTCGGACACCGGCAAAAACATTCAGTACTTC
TRBD1	TRBV29-1	TRBJ2-7	.	CSVQGQGTYEQYF	TGCAGCGTTCAAGGACAGGGGACCTACGAGCAGTACTTC
TRBD2	TRBV20-1	TRBJ2-7	.	CSASIAGRSYKQYF	TGCAGTGCTAGCATAGCGGGGCGATCTTACAAGCAGTACTTC
.	TRBV12-3/TRBV12-4	TRBJ2-3	.	CASSLEGVSDTQYF	TGTGCCAGCAGTTTAGAAGGGGTTAGCGATACGCAGTATTTT
.	TRBV14	TRBJ1-2	many	CASSQQGSHGYTF	TGTGCCAGCAGCCAACAGGGGAGTCATGGCTACACCTTC
TRBD2	TRBV11-2	TRBJ2-7	many	CASSLLGLAGNSYEQYF	TGTGCCAGCAGCTTACTCGGACTAGCGGGGAACTCCTACGAGCAGTACTTC
.	TRBV18	TRBJ1-2	many	CASSPDNYGYTF	TGTGCCAGCTCACCGGACAACTATGGCTACACCTTC
.	TRBV5-1	TRBJ2-2	.	CASSLAVNMWAGELFF	TGCGCCAGCAGCTTGGCCGTTAATATGTGGGCCGGGGAGCTGTTTTTT
.	TRBV7-2	TRBJ2-7	few	CASSLAGGAYEQYF	TGTGCCAGCAGCTTAGCAGGGGGAGCCTACGAGCAGTACTTC
.	TRBV5-4	TRBJ2-7	many	CASSQSRGVSLSEQYF	TGTGCCAGCAGTCAGTCGAGGGGTGTCTCCCTCTCCGAGCAGTACTTC
.	TRBV27	TRBJ2-3	medium-sized	CASSLTGTPDTQYF	TGTGCCAGCAGCTTAACCGGGACCCCAGATACGCAGTATTTT
.	TRBV7-8	TRBJ2-3	.	CASSFRGTDTQYF	TGTGCCAGCAGCTTCAGGGGCACAGATACGCAGTATTTT
.	TRBV7-8	TRBJ1-5	many	CASSLSGGQPQHF	TGTGCCAGCAGCTTAAGCGGGGGTCAGCCCCAGCATTTT
TRBD1	TRBV20-1	TRBJ1-2	many	CSAVQGAHGYTF	TGCAGTGCCGTCCAGGGGGCCCATGGCTACACCTTC
.	TRBV4-3	TRBJ1-4	.	CASSQDRDGNEKLFF	TGCGCCAGCAGCCAAGATCGGGACGGTAATGAAAAACTGTTTTTT
.	TRBV7-9	TRBJ2-2	many	CASSFFSLLGPGDTGELFF	TGTGCCAGCAGCTTTTTTTCCCTCCTTGGGCCAGGAGACACCGGGGAGCTGTTTTTT
.	TRBV6-5	TRBJ2-7	many	CASSYRGNSYEQYF	TGTGCCAGCAGTTACCGTGGAAACAGCTACGAGCAGTACTTC
TRBD1	TRBV7-2	TRBJ1-2	few	CASSLQGANYGYTF	TGTGCCAGCAGCTTACAGGGGGCTAACTATGGCTACACCTTC
.	TRBV5-8	TRBJ1-1	.	CASSFLGTSNLNTEAFF	TGTGCCAGCAGCTTCCTGGGGACATCGAACTTGAACACTGAAGCTTTCTTT
.	TRBV20-1	TRBJ1-3	few	CSARPDTSGNTIYF	TGCAGTGCTAGACCCGACACCTCTGGAAACACCATATATTTT
TRBD1	TRBV27	TRBJ2-2	many	CASSLSPGQAGELFF	TGTGCCAGCAGTTTATCGCCGGGACAGGCCGGGGAGCTGTTTTTT
.	TRBV6-6	TRBJ2-7	many	CASSYERTGIEQYF	TGTGCCAGCAGTTACGAACGGACTGGGATCGAGCAGTACTTC
.	TRBV30	TRBJ1-6	many	CAWGIWGNSPLHF	TGTGCCTGGGGGATTTGGGGGAATTCACCCCTCCACTTT
.	TRBV11-2	TRBJ2-4	many	CASSPIGATIQYF	TGTGCCAGCAGCCCCATCGGGGCAACCATTCAGTACTTC
.	TRBV28	TRBJ1-4	many	CASSLWGETAYEKLFF	TGTGCCAGCAGTCTGTGGGGGGAGACGGCTTATGAAAAACTGTTTTTT